Listed here are 18 T cell receptor beta chains from one sample, sequenced in a study of T cells after yellow fever vaccination. Each CDR3 protein gets one entry after TCRdb re-called the 5' RACE reads with MiXCR. This sample carries tens of thousands of distinct CDR3 sequences, 5.2% of them seen once, and the ten largest clones take around 20%. The sequenced sample was PBMCs, either bulk or a sorted T-cell subset (CD4+, CD8+, memory, or dextramer-sorted; not recorded which), obtained about 41 days after the first yellow fever vaccination. The receptors here all came from a man younger than 35 who received the YFV17D yellow fever vaccine.

This clonotype has at least ten counts. This chain uses TRBV5-6 with TRBJ2-7, with D perhaps assigned TRBD1 or TRBD2 (6 bases each). The ends were cut back, 6 bases at V and 3 bases at J, with 19 bases in the middle. This CDR3 has 15 residues. Germline-derived CDR1 and CDR2 are SGHDT and YYEEEE. The CDR3 DNA reads TGTGCCAGCACCTCGGAGGGGGGATTGGACTACGAGCAGTACTTC. Translation: CASTSEGGLDYEQYF. The whole variable domain, remainder taken from reference TRBV5-6 and TRBJ2-7, is DAGVTQSPTHLIKTRGQQVTLRCSPKSGHDTVSWYQQALGQGPQFIFQYYEEEERQRGNFPDRFSGHQFPNYSSELNVNALLLGDSALYLCASTSEGGLDYEQYFGPGTRLTVT.

This clonotype was counted ten times or more. V and J are TRBV5-1 and TRBJ1-2; weak D call: TRBD1 (6 bases). V lost 0 bases to trimming and J lost 3 bases, with 6 bases between them. Germline V gene sequence: CDR1 SGHRS, CDR2 YFSETQ. The CDR3 has 13 residues. CDR3 DNA: TGCGCCAGCAGCTTGGGACAGGACTATGGCTACACCTTC. As protein: CASSLGQDYGYTF.

There are many counts of this clonotype. The chain couples TRBV7-2 to TRBJ2-5; the D gene could be TRBD1 or TRBD2 (7 bases each). V dropped 1 base and J dropped 1 base, with 19 bases sitting between them. The CDR3 length is 18 residues. The germline CDR1 and CDR2 sequences are SGHTA and FQGNSA. DNA for the CDR3: TGTGCCAGCAGCTTAGGTCGAGGCAGGGGGGGGTCCCAAGAGACCCAGTACTTC. As protein: CASSLGRGRGGSQETQYF.

J is TRBJ2-7 and V is TRBV3-1; tentatively, D is TRBD1 (6 bases). V lost 3 bases, J lost 4 bases, and 13 bases lay in between. Germline loops: CDR1 LGHDT, CDR2 YNNKEL (reference sequence). There are 14 residues in the CDR3. The CDR3 protein is CASSHRTENYEQYF. The CDR3, as DNA: TGTGCCAGCAGCCATAGGACAGAAAATTACGAGCAGTACTTC.

The table lists this clonotype with many counts. The V gene is TRBV11-2, the J gene TRBJ2-6; D is unclear. Germline-derived CDR1 and CDR2 are SGHAT and FQNNGV. The CDR3 spans 13 residues. V was trimmed by 8 bases and J by 1 base, leaving 6 bases between them. Here the CDR3 DNA reads TGTGCCAGCGTGTTTTCTGGGGCCAACGTCCTGACTTTC. Amino acids: CASVFSGANVLTF.

This clonotype appeared many times. The chain uses TRBV5-1 and TRBJ2-5; no clear D. Trimming pared 0 bases from V and 1 base from J, leaving 10 bases between. The CDR3 consists of 15 residues. CDR1 is SGHRS, CDR2 YFSETQ, per germline. CDR3 nucleotide sequence: TGCGCCAGCAGCTTGGGGGGTGGGCTCCAAGAGACCCAGTACTTC. This translates into CASSLGGGLQETQYF.

This clonotype showed up many times. The chain couples TRBV5-6 to TRBJ2-2, with 10 bases aligning to TRBD2. Per germline, CDR1 SGHDT and CDR2 YYEEEE. The CDR3 length is 15 residues. The ends lost 1 base at V and 9 bases at J; junction bases unmatched: 6. The CDR3 DNA reads TGTGCCAGCAGCTTGAACAGCGGGGGGGCCAGGGAGCTGTTTTTT. This encodes CASSLNSGGARELFF.

This clonotype was detected ten times or more. This sequence joins TRBV6-2 or TRBV6-3 and TRBJ2-3, with D maybe TRBD2 (5 bases). The CDR3 consists of 15 residues. Germline CDR1 and CDR2: MNHEY and SVGEGT. V was trimmed by 2 bases and J by 4 bases, leaving 13 bases between them. As DNA, the CDR3 is TGTGCCAGCAGTTACAGAGGCCAGGAGGCAGATACGCAGTATTTT. This codes for CASSYRGQEADTQYF.

This clonotype was observed at least ten times. This chain connects TRBV15 to TRBJ2-7; TRBD1 might be the D (5 bases). Germline CDR1 is LNHNV and CDR2 is YYDKDF (reference sequence). V was shortened by 3 bases and J by 3 bases, with 9 bases between the two germline ends. The CDR3 length is 13 residues. The CDR3 region has the DNA TGTGCCACCAGCAGGGTAGGGGTCTACGAGCAGTACTTC. The encoded protein is CATSRVGVYEQYF.

This clonotype counts as medium-sized. The chain recombines TRBV10-3 with TRBJ2-1; TRBD1 is a possible D gene (6 bases). The V and J ends lost 10 bases and 7 bases respectively, with 20 bases between them. The length of the CDR3 is 14 residues. The germline V gene encodes CDR1 ENHRY and CDR2 SYGVKD. In DNA form, the CDR3 reads TGTGCCAGCGGACGGGACACGACTTGGAATGAGCAGTTCTTC. Its protein product is CASGRDTTWNEQFF.

This clonotype was recorded many times. The V call is TRBV2, the J call TRBJ2-7; D tentatively fits TRBD1 or TRBD2 (6 bases each). V was trimmed by 8 bases and J by 0 bases, leaving 11 bases between them. CDR1 and CDR2 from the germline V gene are SNHLY and FYNNEI. The CDR3 extends over 13 amino acids. This CDR3 reads CASGGTFSYEQYF. CDR3 coding DNA: TGTGCCAGCGGCGGGACATTCTCCTACGAGCAGTACTTC.

At least ten counts were recorded for this clonotype. The chain recombines TRBV29-1 with TRBJ1-2; D unclear. The CDR3 length is 13 residues. CDR1 is SQVTM and CDR2 is ANQGSEA in the germline V gene. The V end was cut by 6 bases, the J end by 8 bases, with 19 bases between. Here the CDR3 DNA reads TGCAGCGTCGCCGGGAACTACCAAGGGGGCTACACCTTC. Its protein product is CSVAGNYQGGYTF.

This clonotype was seen ten or more times. This rearrangement joins TRBV5-1 to TRBJ2-3; D is perhaps TRBD2 (5 bases). CDR3 length: 13 residues. V lost 4 bases and J lost 4, with 10 bases in between. The germline V gene encodes CDR1 SGHRS and CDR2 YFSETQ. CDR3 DNA: TGCGCCAGCAGCACTGAGGGATCAGATACGCAGTATTTT. Amino acid sequence: CASSTEGSDTQYF.

The genes are TRBV7-2 and TRBJ2-5; TRBD2 agrees at 9 bases. Germline V lookup: CDR1 SGHTA, CDR2 FQGNSA. J gave up 1 base and V 3 bases, and 6 bases lay outside the gene matches. The CDR3 covers 16 residues. CDR3: CASSLSGAGGQETQYF. Here the CDR3 DNA reads TGTGCCAGCAGCTTGAGTGGAGCGGGGGGCCAAGAGACCCAGTACTTC.

This clonotype was recorded many times. The rearrangement links TRBV7-6 to TRBJ1-1; 8 positions match TRBD1. There are 13 residues in the CDR3. CDR1 and CDR2 from the germline V gene are SGHVS and FNYEAQ. V lost 5 bases and J lost 4; bases outside the gene matches: 3. CDR3 protein: CASSPGGLTEAFF. CDR3 in DNA: TGTGCCAGCAGCCCAGGGGGCCTCACTGAAGCTTTCTTT.

This clonotype showed up many times. The chain joins TRBV25-1 to TRBJ1-1; D gene uncertain. V gave up 3 bases and J gave up 1 base, with 12 bases separating them. Germline-derived CDR1 and CDR2 are MGHDK and SYGVNS. This CDR3 spans 15 amino acids. CDR3 sequence: CASSESKDANTEAFF. The CDR3 DNA is TGTGCCAGCAGTGAGTCTAAGGACGCGAACACTGAAGCTTTCTTT.

This clonotype appeared many times. The chain recombines TRBV5-1 with TRBJ2-7, with D unresolved. The CDR3 runs to 15 residues. V lost 3 bases and J lost 5, with 18 bases in between. The germline CDR1 and CDR2 sequences are SGHRS and YFSETQ. The CDR3 DNA reads TGCGCCAGCAGCTATGTATCCGGGCCTGGGAACGAGCAGTACGTC. It codes for CASSYVSGPGNEQYV.

There are many counts of this clonotype. The chain couples TRBV7-2 to TRBJ2-3; 9 positions match TRBD2. Germline V lookup: CDR1 SGHTA, CDR2 FQGNSA. The CDR3 is made up of 17 amino acids. The V gene end was trimmed by 6 bases and the J gene end by 2 bases; junction bases not matched to a gene: 12. The CDR3 DNA sequence: TGTGCCAGCAGTTCCCCACTAGCGGGCATGGACACAGATACGCAGTATTTT. It codes for CASSSPLAGMDTDTQYF.